A selection of T cell receptor beta chains follows, all from one sample in a study of cytomegalovirus exposure and HLA in healthy donors. Sequenced by immunoSEQ multiplex PCR; TCRdb stores in-frame clones only, minus some. The sample lists 150,000 to 200,000 clones, around 83% seen once, with around 4.1% in the top ten. Sequenced material: PBMCs. Source of these receptors: a man aged 50-59 years in good health and CMV-seropositive. The CDR3 runs from the conserved cysteine through the conserved F or W. The D gene is left open where the match is weak. Where a row states a size, it is once, few, many or the class of an expanded clone; other rows omit it.

j_gene: TRBJ2-1
d_gene: -
v_gene: TRBV6-4
abundance: -
CDR3nt: TGTGCCAGCAGTGAAGACCCCCTAGAGGGATACAATGAGCAGTTCTTC
CDR3aa: CASSEDPLEGYNEQFF

j_gene: TRBJ1-2
d_gene: TRBD1
v_gene: TRBV28
abundance: -
CDR3nt: TGTGCCAGCAGCAGGACAGGATATAACTATGGCTACACCTTC
CDR3aa: CASSRTGYNYGYTF

j_gene: TRBJ2-3
d_gene: -
v_gene: TRBV4-3
abundance: -
CDR3nt: TGCGCCAGCAGCCAAGAATCGGGGGGCTTCACAGATACGCAGTATTTT
CDR3aa: CASSQESGGFTDTQYF

j_gene: TRBJ1-2
d_gene: -
v_gene: TRBV4-1
abundance: -
CDR3nt: TGCGCCAGCAGCCCGACAATTGCCTATGGCTACACCTTC
CDR3aa: CASSPTIAYGYTF

j_gene: TRBJ1-2
d_gene: TRBD1
v_gene: TRBV29-1
abundance: -
CDR3nt: TGCAGCGTTGAAGGGGACAGGGGATATGGCTACACCTTC
CDR3aa: CSVEGDRGYGYTF

j_gene: TRBJ1-1
d_gene: -
v_gene: TRBV2
abundance: few
CDR3nt: TGTGCCAGCAGTCCGTTACCTCCCGGGGGGAAGAACACTGAAGCTTTCTTT
CDR3aa: CASSPLPPGGKNTEAFF

j_gene: TRBJ2-7
d_gene: TRBD2
v_gene: TRBV6-5
abundance: -
CDR3nt: TGTGCCAGCAGTGTCCTAGCGGGAGGGCGAGAGCAGTACTTC
CDR3aa: CASSVLAGGREQYF

j_gene: TRBJ1-4
d_gene: -
v_gene: TRBV6-1
abundance: -
CDR3nt: TGTGCCAGCAGTGCCCTAACTGCGACAACTAATGAAAAACTGTTTTTT
CDR3aa: CASSALTATTNEKLFF

j_gene: TRBJ2-3
d_gene: TRBD2
v_gene: TRBV10-1
abundance: -
CDR3nt: TGCGCCAGCTCCAGGGCGGGAGTCATGGCTACGCAGTATTTT
CDR3aa: CASSRAGVMATQYF

j_gene: TRBJ1-1
d_gene: -
v_gene: TRBV28
abundance: many
CDR3nt: TGTGCCAGCAGTCCGCCCACAGGGATGAACACTGAAGCTTTCTTT
CDR3aa: CASSPPTGMNTEAFF

j_gene: TRBJ1-1
d_gene: TRBD1
v_gene: TRBV6-5
abundance: -
CDR3nt: TGTGCCAGCAGCCAGGGACAGGGGACACTTGGAGCTTTCTTT
CDR3aa: CASSQGQGTLGAFF

j_gene: TRBJ2-5
d_gene: TRBD2
v_gene: TRBV19
abundance: -
CDR3nt: TGTGCCAGTAGCCGCTCTAACTTAGCGGGAGGGGAGACCCAGTACTTC
CDR3aa: CASSRSNLAGGETQYF

j_gene: TRBJ1-1
d_gene: -
v_gene: TRBV19
abundance: few
CDR3nt: TGTGCCAGTAGTATAGGACAGTGGGGATTTGAAGCTTTCTTT
CDR3aa: CASSIGQWGFEAFF

j_gene: TRBJ1-6
d_gene: TRBD1
v_gene: TRBV27
abundance: -
CDR3nt: TGTGCCAGCAGTGCAACGGACAGGGGTGATTCACCCCTCCACTTT
CDR3aa: CASSATDRGDSPLHF

j_gene: TRBJ1-1
d_gene: TRBD1
v_gene: TRBV7-2
abundance: -
CDR3nt: TGTGCCAGCAGCTTAGATTGGAGGGGGCGGACTGAAGCTTTCTTT
CDR3aa: CASSLDWRGRTEAFF

j_gene: TRBJ2-7
d_gene: -
v_gene: TRBV28
abundance: -
CDR3nt: TGTGCCAGCAGGAGGGGGACGGATTATATAGGGCAGTACTTC
CDR3aa: CASRRGTDYIGQYF

j_gene: TRBJ2-7
d_gene: TRBD2
v_gene: TRBV27
abundance: -
CDR3nt: TGTGCCAGCAGCCCTGGGACTAGCGGGAATTTCTACGAGCAGTACTTC
CDR3aa: CASSPGTSGNFYEQYF

j_gene: TRBJ1-3
d_gene: -
v_gene: TRBV19
abundance: once
CDR3nt: TGTGCCAGTAGCGATCGAGGACACCTCGGAAACACCATATATTTT
CDR3aa: CASSDRGHLGNTIYF

j_gene: TRBJ2-7
d_gene: -
v_gene: TRBV28
abundance: -
CDR3nt: TGTGCCAGCACCCTTCGGGGAGGCTTAACGGAGGCTGAGCAGTACTTC
CDR3aa: CASTLRGGLTEAEQYF

j_gene: TRBJ2-7
d_gene: -
v_gene: TRBV5-4
abundance: -
CDR3nt: TGTGCCAGCAGCGTGGCGGGAAACTACGAGCAGTACTTC
CDR3aa: CASSVAGNYEQYF

j_gene: TRBJ1-2
d_gene: TRBD1
v_gene: TRBV19
abundance: -
CDR3nt: TGTGCCAGTAGTATAAGGGACAGGGGATGGTATGGCTACACCTTC
CDR3aa: CASSIRDRGWYGYTF

j_gene: TRBJ1-5
d_gene: -
v_gene: TRBV27
abundance: -
CDR3nt: TGTGCCAGCACTACAAGGGGAGGGGGCAATCAGCCCCAGCATTTT
CDR3aa: CASTTRGGGNQPQHF

j_gene: TRBJ2-3
d_gene: TRBD2
v_gene: TRBV6-4
abundance: medium-sized
CDR3nt: TGTGCCAGCAGTGACTCTAGCGGGGGGGCAGATACGCAGTATTTT
CDR3aa: CASSDSSGGADTQYF

j_gene: TRBJ2-7
d_gene: TRBD1
v_gene: TRBV29-1
abundance: -
CDR3nt: TGCAGCGTTGAATCGGACAGGGCCGACTCCTACGAGCAGTACTTC
CDR3aa: CSVESDRADSYEQYF

j_gene: TRBJ1-5
d_gene: -
v_gene: TRBV6-6
abundance: -
CDR3nt: TGTGCCAGCAGTTACTCGCGGAGTAATAGCAATCAGCCCCAGCATTTT
CDR3aa: CASSYSRSNSNQPQHF

j_gene: TRBJ2-1
d_gene: TRBD2
v_gene: TRBV9
abundance: -
CDR3nt: TGTGCCAGCAGCGTAATGGCGGGAGGTTACAATGAGCAGTTCTTC
CDR3aa: CASSVMAGGYNEQFF

j_gene: TRBJ1-6
d_gene: -
v_gene: TRBV10-2
abundance: few
CDR3nt: TGCGCCAGCAGTGAGTCGGCCAGCTCCTATAATTCACCCCTCCACTTT
CDR3aa: CASSESASSYNSPLHF

j_gene: TRBJ2-7
d_gene: TRBD2
v_gene: TRBV10-3
abundance: once
CDR3nt: TGTGCCATCAGTGAGTCGTCGGGACTAGGCAGCTACGAGCAGTACTTC
CDR3aa: CAISESSGLGSYEQYF

j_gene: TRBJ2-7
d_gene: TRBD2
v_gene: TRBV7-9
abundance: -
CDR3nt: TGTGCCAGCAGCTCCCCCCGTAGCGGGGCCCACTTGGAGCAGTACTTC
CDR3aa: CASSSPRSGAHLEQYF

j_gene: TRBJ2-3
d_gene: -
v_gene: TRBV5-1
abundance: -
CDR3nt: TGCGCCAGCAGCTTGGGAGAGGGTGGGGTTACAGATACGCAGTATTTT
CDR3aa: CASSLGEGGVTDTQYF

j_gene: TRBJ2-7
d_gene: TRBD1
v_gene: TRBV28
abundance: -
CDR3nt: TGTGCCAGCACCCGGGACAGGGGTAGCGAGCAGTACTTC
CDR3aa: CASTRDRGSEQYF

j_gene: TRBJ1-5
d_gene: -
v_gene: TRBV5-4
abundance: -
CDR3nt: TGTGCCAGCAGCTTGGCCGAGCTAGTGACGGGGAATCAGCCCCAGCATTTT
CDR3aa: CASSLAELVTGNQPQHF

j_gene: TRBJ2-1
d_gene: TRBD2
v_gene: TRBV7-8
abundance: few
CDR3nt: TGTGCCAGCAGCTTAGCTCATAGCGGGGGGGCCTGGAATGAGCAGTTCTTC
CDR3aa: CASSLAHSGGAWNEQFF

j_gene: TRBJ2-7
d_gene: -
v_gene: TRBV21-1
abundance: few
CDR3nt: TGTGCCAGCAGCAAACTAGGATCGGCAGGGGGCATTTACGAGCAGTACTTC
CDR3aa: CASSKLGSAGGIYEQYF

j_gene: TRBJ1-4
d_gene: TRBD1
v_gene: TRBV4-2
abundance: -
CDR3nt: TGTGCCAGCAGCCAACAACCGGGACAGAGGCATGAAAAACTGTTTTTT
CDR3aa: CASSQQPGQRHEKLFF

j_gene: TRBJ2-5
d_gene: -
v_gene: TRBV27
abundance: -
CDR3nt: TGTGCCAGCAGTTTCCCAGGAATGGAGACCCAGTACTTC
CDR3aa: CASSFPGMETQYF

j_gene: TRBJ1-1
d_gene: -
v_gene: TRBV30
abundance: -
CDR3nt: TGTGCCTGTCTGGGGGGGATGAGCACTGAAGCTTTCTTT
CDR3aa: CACLGGMSTEAFF

j_gene: TRBJ2-3
d_gene: TRBD1
v_gene: TRBV29-1
abundance: -
CDR3nt: TGCAGCGGAATCCCGGACAGGACTAGCACAGATACGCAGTATTTT
CDR3aa: CSGIPDRTSTDTQYF

j_gene: TRBJ2-7
d_gene: -
v_gene: TRBV5-1
abundance: -
CDR3nt: TGCGCCAGCAGCATTGACAGTACCTACGAGCAGTACTTC
CDR3aa: CASSIDSTYEQYF

j_gene: TRBJ2-7
d_gene: -
v_gene: TRBV5-1
abundance: -
CDR3nt: TGCGCCAGCAGCTTGCAGGGGAGCTACGAGCAGTACTTC
CDR3aa: CASSLQGSYEQYF

j_gene: TRBJ2-3
d_gene: -
v_gene: TRBV7-6
abundance: -
CDR3nt: TGTGCCAGCAGCTTTCGGGGATCAGATACGCAGTATTTT
CDR3aa: CASSFRGSDTQYF

j_gene: TRBJ2-3
d_gene: -
v_gene: TRBV5-5
abundance: once
CDR3nt: TGTGCCAGCAGCGTCGTCGGAGATACGCAGTATTTT
CDR3aa: CASSVVGDTQYF